This T cell receptor (beta chain) was sequenced for a study of T cells after posttransplantation cyclophosphamide. V lost 2 bases and J lost 0, with 9 bases in between. The CDR3 consists of 15 residues. Looked up from germline, CDR1 is MNHNS and CDR2 is SASEGT. The assay was immunoSEQ multiplex PCR, and TCRdb's table has in-frame clones only and misses some. The repertoire holds about 52,000 clones, approximately 94% seen once, with about 3.1% in the top ten. Peripheral blood was collected from the related graft donor on the marrow donation day. The receptor was derived from a woman in her thirties in good health and a related stem cell transplant donor. Sequencing was carried out using PBMCs. The chain couples TRBV6-1 to TRBJ2-3; the D is unclear. The CDR3: CASSEYRTSTDTQYF. In nucleotides, the CDR3 is TGTGCCAGCAGTGAATACAGAACTAGCACAGATACGCAGTATTTT.